The 21 T cell receptor beta chains below come from one sample, sequenced in a study of molecular identifiers for immune sequencing clone quantification. In TCRdb, the PCR reads were re-called with MiXCR into one record per CDR3 protein. The top ten clones hold 0.7% to 1% of a sample with around 470,000 distinct CDR3 sequences, 20% to 25% of them seen once. Sequenced input: naive CD8+ T cells from blood, with Jurkat cell RNA spiked in. The subset denotes: FACS-sorted CD8+CD4-CCR7+CD45RA+ naive T cells. The source of these receptors is a human donor in good health. Some libraries in this study had Jurkat cell RNA spiked in.

This chain links TRBV28 with TRBJ2-5; no definite D call. The CDR3 spans 13 residues. V was clipped by 2 bases and J by 5 bases, with 9 bases between them. The germline V gene has CDR1 MDHEN and CDR2 SYDVKM. Here the CDR3 reads CASSLRAFETQYF. DNA of the CDR3: TGTGCCAGCAGTTTAAGGGCGTTTGAGACCCAGTACTTC.

This clonotype was observed many times. The chain couples TRBV5-1 to TRBJ2-2; 8 bases match TRBD1. The germline CDR1 and CDR2 sequences are SGHRS and YFSETQ. V lost 4 bases and J lost 0; bases outside the gene matches: 5. The CDR3 consists of 16 residues. In DNA, the CDR3 is TGCGCCAGCAGCCATGACAGGGGACCGAACACCGGGGAGCTGTTTTTT. Protein: CASSHDRGPNTGELFF.

This clonotype was detected many times. The rearrangement joins TRBV12-3 or TRBV12-4 to TRBJ2-3, with 10 bases fitting TRBD2. The CDR3 consists of 14 residues. Trimming at V came to 6 bases and at J to 5 bases, leaving 5 bases not matched to a gene. The CDR3 reads CASSSAGGVDTQYF. The CDR3 bases are TGTGCCAGCAGCTCAGCGGGGGGGGTAGATACGCAGTATTTT.

This clonotype was found a few times. The J gene is TRBJ1-1, the V gene TRBV7-9; D unclear. This CDR3 has 14 amino acids. Trimming shortened V by 5 bases and J by 0 bases, and 10 bases separated the two germline ends. CDR1 is SEHNR and CDR2 is FQNEAQ in the germline V gene (reference sequence). The CDR3 region is CASSENGLNTEAFF. CDR3 nucleotide sequence: TGTGCCAGCAGCGAGAACGGTCTGAACACTGAAGCTTTCTTT. The full variable domain, its missing parts supplied by reference TRBV7-9 and TRBJ1-1, is DTGVSQNPRHKITKRGQNVTFRCDPISEHNRLYWYRQTLGQGPEFLTYFQNEAQLEKSRLLSDRFSAERPKGSFSTLEIQRTEQGDSAMYLCASSENGLNTEAFFGQGTRLTVV.

This clonotype turned up a few times. V gene TRBV2 combines with J gene TRBJ2-2, with 9 positions matching TRBD1. The CDR3 has 14 amino acids. Per germline, CDR1 SNHLY and CDR2 FYNNEI. V lost 9 bases to trimming and J lost 5 bases; unmatched junction nucleotides: 7. Written as DNA, the CDR3 is TGTGCCAGGGCGACAGGGGGAAATACCGGGGAGCTGTTTTTT. Encoded protein: CARATGGNTGELFF. The variable domain in full, completed from reference TRBV2 and TRBJ2-2, reads EPEVTQTPSHQVTQMGQEVILRCVPISNHLYFYWYRQILGQKVEFLVSFYNNEISEKSEIFDDQFSVERPDGSNFTLKIRSTKLEDSAMYFCARATGGNTGELFFGEGSRLTVL.

This clonotype showed up many times. The rearrangement uses TRBV13 and TRBJ2-3; weak D call: TRBD2 (5 bases). Per germline, CDR1 PRHDT and CDR2 FYEKMQ (reference sequence). The CDR3 runs 12 residues. Trimming cost V 4 bases and J 6 bases, with 8 bases left between them. In DNA form, the CDR3 reads TGTGCCAGCAGCTCGGGGAAGGATACGCAGTATTTT. Protein product: CASSSGKDTQYF.

The chain has TRBV3-1 and TRBJ1-6; D ambiguous. The CDR3 contains 16 residues. Germline V gene lookup returns CDR1 LGHDT and CDR2 YNNKEL (reference sequence). Trimming took 5 bases from V and 0 from J, leaving 11 bases between them. Written as DNA, the CDR3 is TGTGCCAGCAGCTACGGGGAAGACTCCTATAATTCACCCCTCCACTTT. Protein sequence: CASSYGEDSYNSPLHF.

V is TRBV5-1 and J is TRBJ2-7, with a weak D call TRBD1 (5 bases). Between the trimmed V and J ends, which lost 4 bases and 3 bases, there was a span of 11 bases. This CDR3 contains 13 residues. Per germline, CDR1 SGHRS and CDR2 YFSETQ. CDR3 sequence reads: CASSVYQGYEQYF. Written as DNA, the CDR3 is TGCGCCAGCAGCGTGTACCAGGGCTACGAGCAGTACTTC.

The table lists this clonotype with a few counts. J is TRBJ1-2 and V is TRBV6-5; D is uncertain. V was clipped by 2 bases and J by 7 bases, with 17 bases between them. CDR3 length: 15 amino acids. CDR1 is MNHEY and CDR2 is SVGAGI in the germline V gene. CDR3 residues: CASSYLQTGLRGYTF. The CDR3, as DNA: TGTGCCAGCAGTTACCTCCAGACTGGACTCCGTGGCTACACCTTC.

As regards this clonotype: A much more abundant neighbour one base away suggests this may be a read error. This chain joins TRBV2 and TRBJ2-3; the match to TRBD2 covers 7 bases. Germline loops: CDR1 SNHLY, CDR2 FYNNEI. The CDR3 consists of 15 residues. CDR3 sequence: CASSPWTRLTDMQYF. The CDR3 DNA follows: TGTGCCAGCAGTCCCTGGACTAGATTGACAGATATGCAGTATTTT.

V gene TRBV27 combines with J gene TRBJ1-4; no reliable D call. The germline V gene has CDR1 MNHEY and CDR2 SMNVEV (reference sequence). Trimming removed 7 bases from V and 0 bases from J, with 15 bases in between. The length of the CDR3 is 16 residues. CDR3 coding DNA: TGTGCCAGCATGAGTTCGTTTGGGGCAACTAATGAAAAACTGTTTTTT. It is translated as CASMSSFGATNEKLFF.

This clonotype was picked up a small number of times. V gene TRBV6-2 or TRBV6-3 combines with J gene TRBJ2-2; D could derive from TRBD1 or TRBD2 (5 bases each). The CDR3 contains 15 residues. Deletions cut 7 bases from V and 9 bases from J, with 21 bases between. CDR1 is MNHEY, CDR2 SVGEGT, per germline. The CDR3 DNA is TGTGCCAGCATCGGACAAGGGTGGGGAGACCGGGAGCTGTTTTTT. This encodes CASIGQGWGDRELFF.

In this sample, this clonotype turned up many times. V and J are TRBV23-1 and TRBJ2-7; D gene unclear. TRBV23-1 is filed as an ORF, its function uncertain. Trimming removed 6 bases from V and 3 bases from J, with 18 bases in between. This CDR3 is 15 amino acids long. CDR3 loop: CASSHYRALVYEQYF. CDR3 DNA sequence: TGCGCCAGCAGCCACTATAGGGCCCTCGTCTACGAGCAGTACTTC.

This clonotype was seen at least ten times. The CDR3 coding sequence is TGCAGTGCTTTCGAAGGGACAGGGAAGACCACTGAAGCTTTCTTT. Amino acids: CSAFEGTGKTTEAFF. The V gene is TRBV20-1, the J gene TRBJ1-1; 9 bases are shared with TRBD1. The junction had 11 bases not matched to a gene; V was cut back by 5 bases and J by 4 bases. Germline values: CDR1 DFQATT, CDR2 SNEGSKA (reference sequence). The CDR3 totals 15 residues.

The chain couples TRBV20-1 to TRBJ2-1; D could derive from TRBD1 or TRBD2 (5 bases each). The germline V gene has CDR1 DFQATT and CDR2 SNEGSKA (reference sequence). The CDR3 runs 15 residues. V was trimmed by 0 bases and J by 8 bases, leaving 17 bases between them. This CDR3 is CSARDAGRVLDEQFF. The CDR3 DNA follows: TGCAGTGCTAGAGACGCGGGCAGGGTTCTGGATGAGCAGTTCTTC.

As regards this clonotype: A much larger clone differs by one base, so this may be a read error. The chain carries TRBV7-9 and TRBJ2-3, with no clear D. V lost 11 bases to trimming and J lost 6 bases, with 15 bases between them. Germline V gene lookup returns CDR1 SEHNR and CDR2 FQNEAQ (reference sequence). CDR3 length equals 12 residues. The CDR3 loop reads CAGTTISDTQYF. The CDR3 DNA reads TGTGCCGGCACCACCATCAGCGATACGCAGTATTTT.

Notes on this clonotype: One end of the junction fails to match germline, which may point to a read error. V usage is TRBV5-3 and J usage is TRBJ2-7, with D hard to call. TRBV5-3 qualifies as an ORF whose function is uncertain. CDR3 size: 15 residues. The CDR3: CASSLESGAPHEQYF. DNA for the CDR3: TGTGCCAGCAGCTTGGAATCGGGTGCCCCTCACGAGCAGTACTTC.

There are many counts of this clonotype. The junction shows a germline mismatch at one end, possibly a read error. The chain couples TRBV7-9 to TRBJ1-1; 7 bases agree with TRBD1. CDR3 length: 15 amino acids. Germline V CDR1 and CDR2: SEHNR, FQNEAQ (reference sequence). The DNA for the CDR3 is TGTGCCAGCAGCTACGGGGACAGACCCTCTCCTGAGGCTTTCTTT. Its protein is CASSYGDRPSPEAFF.

The chain links TRBV20-1 to TRBJ2-7, with D possibly TRBD1 on 6 matching bases. Germline values: CDR1 DFQATT, CDR2 SNEGSKA (reference sequence). The CDR3 has 16 amino acids. Trimming took off 0 bases at V and 0 bases at J, with 15 bases between the two ends. CDR3 in amino acids: CSARDTITGFSYEQYF. DNA for the CDR3: TGCAGTGCTAGAGATACTATAACAGGGTTCTCCTACGAGCAGTACTTC.

This clonotype was picked up a small number of times. The rearrangement joins TRBV19 to TRBJ2-5; no definite D call. V lost 5 bases, J lost 2 bases, and 9 bases lay in between. Germline V gene data show CDR1 as LNHDA and CDR2 as SQIVND (reference sequence). The CDR3 has 13 residues. The CDR3 sequence is CASSRVLQETQYF. The CDR3 bases are TGTGCCAGTAGTCGGGTCTTACAAGAGACCCAGTACTTC.

This clonotype occurred a few times. This chain joins TRBV5-1 and TRBJ2-1; D not certain. The CDR3 has 13 amino acids. CDR1 is SGHRS and CDR2 is YFSETQ in the germline V gene. V was clipped by 9 bases and J by 0 bases, with 10 bases between them. The DNA for the CDR3 is TGCGCCACCAGTCAAAGCTCCTACAATGAGCAGTTCTTC. As protein: CATSQSSYNEQFF.